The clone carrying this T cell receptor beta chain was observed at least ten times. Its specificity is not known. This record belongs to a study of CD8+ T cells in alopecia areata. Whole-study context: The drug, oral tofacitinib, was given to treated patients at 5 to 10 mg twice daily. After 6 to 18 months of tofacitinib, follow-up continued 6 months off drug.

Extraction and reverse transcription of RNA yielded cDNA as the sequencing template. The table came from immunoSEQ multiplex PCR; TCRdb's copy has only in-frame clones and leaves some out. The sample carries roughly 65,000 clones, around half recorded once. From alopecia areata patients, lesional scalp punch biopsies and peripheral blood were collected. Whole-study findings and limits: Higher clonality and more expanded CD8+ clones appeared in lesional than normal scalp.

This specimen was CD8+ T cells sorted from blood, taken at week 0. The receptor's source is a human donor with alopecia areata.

The CDR3 loop reads CASSLLRGPDTQYF. The CDR3 nucleotides read TGTGCCAGCAGCTTGTTAAGGGGGCCCGATACGCAGTATTTT. The gene calls are TRBV7-2 and TRBJ2-3, with 7 bases identical to TRBD1. Germline assignment: CDR1 SGHTA and CDR2 FQGNSA. V shed 3 bases, J shed 6 bases, and the junction held 6 bases outside the gene matches. This CDR3 contains 14 residues.